This T cell receptor (beta chain) stems from a study of identical twins. Points from the study as a whole: Cord blood beta clonotypes present at high abundance carried fewer insertions; no such pattern appeared in memory repertoires. Its conclusions, products of cross-sectional statistical analysis, did not come from following the same donors. Monozygotic twin pairs showed more out-of-frame TCR alpha sharing than models estimated.

V shed 3 bases, J shed 5 bases, and the junction held 6 bases outside the gene matches. The germline V gene has CDR1 SQVTM and CDR2 ANQGSEA. The CDR3 sequence is 14 residues long. One entry per CDR3 protein, called by TCRdb with MiXCR from the 5' RACE reads. The sample records 250,000 or so distinct CDR3 sequences, about 8.3% being singletons. This clonotype was seen repeatedly, ten times or more. The antigen is unknown. These same data were also listed under a study on yellow fever vaccine responses in identical twins. That paper states: Convergence reportedly seemed to mark part of the twins' vaccine T cell response, with personalization marking the rest.

This clonotype was sampled from a woman aged 18-30 years in good health. The chain recombines TRBV29-1 with TRBJ2-1; 8 positions match TRBD1. The sequencing input was CD8+ T cells sorted from blood. The CDR3 region has the DNA TGCAGCGTTGAGGGACAGGAGTTCCACAATGAGCAGTTCTTC. Translating it yields CSVEGQEFHNEQFF.